This TCR beta chain appears in the sequencing data of a study of cytomegalovirus exposure and HLA in healthy donors. Germline V gene sequence: CDR1 KGHSH, CDR2 LQKENI. V was shortened by 1 base and J by 0 bases, with 10 bases between the two germline ends. The CDR3 extends over 16 amino acids. Amplification used 60 Vbeta primers and 13 Jbeta primers. The table came from immunoSEQ multiplex PCR; TCRdb's copy has only in-frame clones and leaves some out. The sample holds about 110,000 clones, more than 65% seen once. Input material: PBMCs. This receptor was taken from a male donor in good health and CMV-seronegative. The rearrangement joins TRBV18 to TRBJ2-1, with unresolved D. As DNA, the CDR3 is TGTGCCAGCTCACCACTTAAGCAAGCCTCCTACAATGAGCAGTTCTTC. As protein: CASSPLKQASYNEQFF.